A selection of T cell receptor beta chains follows, all from one sample in a study of T cell responses to AZD1222 COVID-19 vaccine. Profiled with immunoSEQ multiplex PCR; TCRdb holds only in-frame clones, not every one. The sample consists of 130,000 to 150,000 clones, about 86% of them appearing once. The sequencing used peripheral blood, collected 28 days after the second AZD1222 dose. These receptors originate from an adult who received the AZD1222 COVID-19 vaccine. CDR3s include the opening cysteine and the closing phenylalanine or tryptophan.

j_call	cdr3_length	v_call	cdr3_aa
TRBJ1-2	13	TRBV29-1	CSVGTAVYYGYTF
TRBJ1-2	15	TRBV19	CASSTSTVGGYGYTF
TRBJ2-7	15	TRBV6-5	CASSYLAGGDYEQYF
TRBJ2-5	15	TRBV7-2	CASILAGGPGETQYF
TRBJ2-1	12	TRBV6-5	CASSTIYNEQFF
TRBJ1-6	12	TRBV14	CASSQDIITLHF
TRBJ1-5	13	TRBV6-5	CASSLTGAQPQHF
TRBJ2-7	11	TRBV12-3/TRBV12-4	CASSFLDEQYF
TRBJ1-5	13	TRBV20-1	CSASYNIDQPQHF
TRBJ2-2	14	TRBV7-9	CASSFLGDTGELFF
TRBJ1-2	13	TRBV18	CASSDGQGYGYTF
TRBJ1-5	14	TRBV3-1/TRBV3-2	CASSRQGSNQPQHF